The source of this T cell receptor beta chain is a study of T cell responses to AZD1222 COVID-19 vaccine. Trimming removed 3 bases from V and 7 bases from J, with 10 bases in between. This CDR3 region has 13 residues. Looked up from germline, CDR1 is KGHSH and CDR2 is LQKENI. Comments on this clone: Its antigen remains unknown. Other DNA variants within this sample encode the same CDR3.

Profiled with immunoSEQ multiplex PCR; TCRdb holds only in-frame clones, not every one. There are 130,000 to 150,000 clones in the sample; 92% occur only once, and about 1.5% lies in the top ten. Findings and limits, study-wide: Variant regions that are unmutated are reportedly the target of nearly half of spike-specific TCRs.

Material: peripheral blood, obtained on day 0 of AZD1222 vaccination. The gene calls are TRBV18 and TRBJ2-1; the D is unclear. This receptor was obtained from an adult in good health. CDR3 in amino acids: CASSPPGRNEQFF. The CDR3 DNA reads as TGTGCCAGCTCACCGCCGGGTAGGAATGAGCAGTTCTTC.